Listed below are T cell receptor beta chains from one sample, sequenced in a study of CD8 T cells in ankylosing spondylitis. MiXCR, run by TCRdb on the 5' RACE reads, gives a single entry per CDR3 protein. Of roughly 490,000 distinct CDR3 sequences listed, about 5.7% are singletons. The source material was blood, either unsorted or a sorted T cell fraction (not recorded which). These receptors all stem from a male donor with ankylosing spondylitis. Each CDR3 is given with its conserved first and last residue. D genes are given only for firm matches. Only part of the rows carry a size: once, few, many, or a class if the clone is expanded.

cdr3_nt cdr3_aa d_call v_call clone_size j_call
TGTGCCAGCAGGTACACCAGCTCCTACGAGCAGTACTTC CASRYTSSYEQYF . TRBV7-2 many TRBJ2-7
TGTGCCAGCAGCCACAGGGTGTTCGAAGAAAAACTGTTTTTT CASSHRVFEEKLFF . TRBV5-6 many TRBJ1-4
TGCAGCGTTGAAGAGTGGACAGACTATGGCTACACCTTC CSVEEWTDYGYTF . TRBV29-1 many TRBJ1-2
TGCGCCAGCAGCCTTGAGGGCGTCCCGGGGTATGGCTACACCTTC CASSLEGVPGYGYTF . TRBV5-1 few TRBJ1-2
TGTGCCAGCAGCCCCTGGGCAGGGGCTAACTATGGCTACACCTTC CASSPWAGANYGYTF . TRBV7-9 many TRBJ1-2
TGCGCCAGCAGCCCGGGACTAGCGGGGTACCAAGAGACCCAGTACTTC CASSPGLAGYQETQYF TRBD2 TRBV4-1 many TRBJ2-5
TGCGCCAGCAGCGCATACATGGACAGGGCCTACGAGCAGTACTTC CASSAYMDRAYEQYF TRBD1 TRBV5-1 many TRBJ2-7
TGTGCCATCAGTGAGTCTTGGAGCCCCTACGAGCAGTACTTC CAISESWSPYEQYF . TRBV10-3 many TRBJ2-7
TGCGCCAGCAGCAAGAGGACAGGGGGCCTGGAGACCCAGTACTTC CASSKRTGGLETQYF TRBD1 TRBV5-1 few TRBJ2-5
TGTGCCAGCACCCTTAATCCGGGACAGCCCACAGATACGCAGTATTTT CASTLNPGQPTDTQYF TRBD1 TRBV28 few TRBJ2-3
TGTGCCAGCAGCTACTCCCCGGGGGACGGCTACACCTTC CASSYSPGDGYTF . TRBV7-2 many TRBJ1-2
TGTGCCACCAGCAGACTCGGCTCCTACAATGAGCAGTTCTTC CATSRLGSYNEQFF . TRBV15 many TRBJ2-1
TGTGCCAGCAGTTCTCCAGGATCTAGCGGGGGGTACGAGCAGTACTTC CASSSPGSSGGYEQYF TRBD2 TRBV28 . TRBJ2-7
TGTGCCACTTCCCCCGGGGCTGGCTACACCTTC CATSPGAGYTF . TRBV6-1 many TRBJ1-2
TGTGCCACCAGCGGGTCGGTTAGCGGTTATGGCACCGGGGAGCTGTTTTTT CATSGSVSGYGTGELFF . TRBV15 few TRBJ2-2
TGCGCCAGCAGCCCCGGGGAGCGGGGCTACACCTTC CASSPGERGYTF . TRBV10-2 many TRBJ1-2
TGTGCCAGCAGCTCTGTGTACCATCCCACCGGGGAGCTGTTTTTT CASSSVYHPTGELFF . TRBV7-8 many TRBJ2-2
TGTGCCATCAATACGGACAGTTACGAGCAGTACTTC CAINTDSYEQYF . TRBV10-3 many TRBJ2-7
TGTGCCAGCAGCGAGAGACAGGGCTTGAACACTGAAGCTTTCTTT CASSERQGLNTEAFF TRBD1 TRBV7-8 many TRBJ1-1
TGCGCCAGCAGCCCGGGGCGCGGCGGGGGCCTGTACCAAGAGACCCAGTACTTC CASSPGRGGGLYQETQYF . TRBV4-1 . TRBJ2-5
TGTGCCAGCAGACCCGACAGGGATGCAACTAATGAAAAACTGTTTTTT CASRPDRDATNEKLFF TRBD1 TRBV6-1 many TRBJ1-4
TGCAGCGTTGAAGCTACAGGGCTCGCTTTCTTT CSVEATGLAFF . TRBV29-1 many TRBJ1-1
TGTGCCAGCAGCTCCCATCAGGGTAGCTCTGGAAACACCATATATTTT CASSSHQGSSGNTIYF . TRBV7-8 few TRBJ1-3
TGCGCCAGCAGCTTGGGTAGCGGGAGGCCCTCGAGGGATGAGCAGTTCTTC CASSLGSGRPSRDEQFF TRBD2 TRBV5-1 many TRBJ2-1
TGTGCCAGCAGCTTAGAATCGACGACTCCCCAGCATTTT CASSLESTTPQHF . TRBV7-9 many TRBJ1-5
TGTGCCAGCAGCTTGGAGATAGCGGGAGTTGGGGAGCAGTTCTTC CASSLEIAGVGEQFF TRBD2 TRBV5-6 many TRBJ2-1
TGTGCCAGCATTTATGGACGGCTTTATAATTCACCCCTCCACTTT CASIYGRLYNSPLHF . TRBV6-5 many TRBJ1-6
TGTGCCAGCAGTTTGGGCATCTCCGGGAACGAGCAGTACTTC CASSLGISGNEQYF . TRBV27 . TRBJ2-7
TGTGCCAGCAGCCAAGGGACAGGGATTACAGAGCAGTACTTC CASSQGTGITEQYF TRBD1 TRBV3-1 . TRBJ2-7
TGCGCCAGCAGCCCACAGGGCACTGAGCAGTTCTTC CASSPQGTEQFF . TRBV4-1 many TRBJ2-1
TGCAGCATATCCTTCGCTGGGGCCAACGTCCTGACTTTC CSISFAGANVLTF . TRBV29-1 . TRBJ2-6
TGTGCCAGCAGCCAAGTTGCGATGTTTGATGAAAAACTGTTTTTT CASSQVAMFDEKLFF . TRBV4-2 few TRBJ1-4
TGTGCCAGCAGTTTTCGACATCTATTCGGAGGAGCTTTCTTT CASSFRHLFGGAFF . TRBV12-3/TRBV12-4 many TRBJ1-1
TGCGCCAGCAGCCGTATATGGAATTCACCCCTCCACTTT CASSRIWNSPLHF . TRBV4-3 many TRBJ1-6